This T cell receptor (beta chain) is drawn from a study of blood T cell repertoires in COVID-19. Study summary: Sample material is recorded as cDNA or gDNA derived from T cells, B-cell-depleted T cells, or PBMCs.

The CDR3 has 16 amino acids. Germline-derived CDR1 and CDR2 are LGHNT and FRNRAP. The V and J ends lost 1 base and 2 bases, in that order; junction bases with no gene match: 3. TCRdb's copy holds only in-frame clones and misses some; the assay was immunoSEQ multiplex PCR. The data hold about 140,000 clones, with 86% observed a single time. Sequences were obtained from PBMCs or T cells enriched from blood (not recorded which). The receptor's source is a man in his fifties who had recovered from COVID-19. The genes are TRBV12-5 and TRBJ2-3; TRBD2 matches at 10 bases. The CDR3 loop is CASGLGLAGDTDTQYF. In DNA, the CDR3 is TGTGCTAGTGGTTTGGGGCTAGCGGGGGACACAGATACGCAGTATTTT.